This TCR beta chain was recovered during a study of CD8+CD57+ T cells in acquired aplastic anemia. In its sample, this clonotype was seen many times. The use of genomic DNA as template underpinned the TCR beta VDJ and CDR3 profiling. One entry per CDR3 protein results from TCRdb running MiXCR on the reads. Found here are about 81,000 distinct CDR3 sequences, over 35% of them singletons; the top ten hold 65% to 80%. Germline V gene sequence: CDR1 SQVTM, CDR2 ANQGSEA. The CDR3 is 12 amino acids. The germline V and J ends were trimmed by 4 bases and 7 bases, with 11 bases remaining between them. This chain joins TRBV29-1 and TRBJ2-1, with D perhaps TRBD2 (6 bases). This sequence originates from a human donor in good health, serving as a control. Sequencing used sorted CD4+, CD8+, or CD8+CD57+ T cells (not recorded which) from PBMCs. The CDR3 loop reads CSVVGLTNEQFF. CDR3 DNA sequence: TGCAGCGTTGTGGGACTCACAAATGAGCAGTTCTTC.